This TCR beta chain was retrieved from a study of T-cell reconstitution after alpha-beta-depleted transplantation in children. This clonotype was observed at least ten times. The TCRbeta library was prepared with unique molecular identifiers. TCRdb fed the PCR reads into MiXCR, producing one record per CDR3 protein. The sample has 230,000 or so distinct CDR3 sequences; around 12% are singletons. The germline CDR1 and CDR2 sequences are DFQATT and SNEGSKA (reference sequence). Between the trimmed V and J ends, which lost 3 bases and 10 bases, there was a span of 18 bases. CDR3 length: 13 residues. The sequenced sample was PBMCs from the stem cell graft donor, obtained from the stem cell graft. This chain uses TRBV20-1 with TRBJ1-1; possible D gene TRBD1, 6 bases. The sequence was obtained from a human donor who donated a stem cell graft to a child with acute lymphoblastic leukemia. This CDR3 is CSASPTNRVAAFF. CDR3 coding DNA: TGCAGTGCTAGCCCCACGAACAGGGTGGCAGCTTTCTTT.